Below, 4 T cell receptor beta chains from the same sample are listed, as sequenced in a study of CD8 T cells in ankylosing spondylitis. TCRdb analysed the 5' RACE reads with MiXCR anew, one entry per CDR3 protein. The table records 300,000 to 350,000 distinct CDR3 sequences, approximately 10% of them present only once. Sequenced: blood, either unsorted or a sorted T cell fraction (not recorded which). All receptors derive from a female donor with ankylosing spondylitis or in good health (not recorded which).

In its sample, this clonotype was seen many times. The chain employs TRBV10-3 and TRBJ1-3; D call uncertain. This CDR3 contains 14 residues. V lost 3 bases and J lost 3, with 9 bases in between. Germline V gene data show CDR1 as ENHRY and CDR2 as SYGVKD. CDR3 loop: CAISDGKSGNTIYF. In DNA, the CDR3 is TGTGCCATCAGTGATGGCAAAAGTGGAAACACCATATATTTT.

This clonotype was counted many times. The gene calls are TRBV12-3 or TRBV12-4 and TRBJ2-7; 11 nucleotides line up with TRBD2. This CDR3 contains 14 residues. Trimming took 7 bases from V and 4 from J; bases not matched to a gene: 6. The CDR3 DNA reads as TGTGCCAGCACCTTAGCGGGGGGGCCGTACGAGCAGTACTTC. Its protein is CASTLAGGPYEQYF.

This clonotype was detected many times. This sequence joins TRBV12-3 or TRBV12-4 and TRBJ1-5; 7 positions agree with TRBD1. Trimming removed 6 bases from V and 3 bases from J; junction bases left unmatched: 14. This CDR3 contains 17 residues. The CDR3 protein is CASSPTTGPILNQPQHF. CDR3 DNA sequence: TGTGCCAGCAGCCCCACGACAGGGCCAATACTCAATCAGCCCCAGCATTTT.

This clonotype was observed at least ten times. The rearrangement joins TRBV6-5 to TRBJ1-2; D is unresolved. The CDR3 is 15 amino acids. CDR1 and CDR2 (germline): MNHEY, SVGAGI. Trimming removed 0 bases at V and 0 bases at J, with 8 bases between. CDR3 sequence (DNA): TGTGCCAGCAGTTACTCGGGATCAGCTAACTATGGCTACACCTTC. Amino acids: CASSYSGSANYGYTF.